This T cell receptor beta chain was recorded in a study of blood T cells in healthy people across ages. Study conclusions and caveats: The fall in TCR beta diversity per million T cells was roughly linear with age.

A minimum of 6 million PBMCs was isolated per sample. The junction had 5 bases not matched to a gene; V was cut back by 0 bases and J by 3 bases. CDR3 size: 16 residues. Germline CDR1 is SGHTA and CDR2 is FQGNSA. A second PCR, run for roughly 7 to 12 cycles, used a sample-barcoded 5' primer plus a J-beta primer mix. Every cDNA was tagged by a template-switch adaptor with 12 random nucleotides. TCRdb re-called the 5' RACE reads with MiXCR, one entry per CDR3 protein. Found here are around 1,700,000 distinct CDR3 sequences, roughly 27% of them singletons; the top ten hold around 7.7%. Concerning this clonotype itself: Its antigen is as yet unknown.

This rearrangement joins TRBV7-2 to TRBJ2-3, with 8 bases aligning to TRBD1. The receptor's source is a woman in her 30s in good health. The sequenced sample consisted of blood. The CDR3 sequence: CASSLAPTGGTDTQYF. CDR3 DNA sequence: TGTGCCAGCAGCTTAGCCCCCACAGGGGGTACAGATACGCAGTATTTT.